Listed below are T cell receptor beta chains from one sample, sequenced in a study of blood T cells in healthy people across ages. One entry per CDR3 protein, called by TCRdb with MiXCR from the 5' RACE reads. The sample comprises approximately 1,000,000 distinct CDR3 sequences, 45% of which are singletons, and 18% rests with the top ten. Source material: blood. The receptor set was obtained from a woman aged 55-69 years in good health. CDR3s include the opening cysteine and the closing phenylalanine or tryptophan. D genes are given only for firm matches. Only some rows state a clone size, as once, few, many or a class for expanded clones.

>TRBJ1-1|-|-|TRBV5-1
TGCGCCAGCAGCCCCGACTCCACCGGGAACACTGAAGCTTTCTTT
CASSPDSTGNTEAFF
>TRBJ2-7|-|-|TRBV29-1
TGCAGCGTTGAAGTAGGGGAATCTGGGTACGAGCAGTACTTC
CSVEVGESGYEQYF
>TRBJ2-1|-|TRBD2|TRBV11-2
TGTGCCAGCACGAGGACTAGCGGGAGCTATGAGCAGTTCTTC
CASTRTSGSYEQFF
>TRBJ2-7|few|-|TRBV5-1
TGCGCCAGCAGCTTGGGGGGGGCGCGGAGCCCTTACGAGCAGTACTTC
CASSLGGARSPYEQYF
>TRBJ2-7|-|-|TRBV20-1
TGCAGTGCTAGAGACCCTGTGGCACTCCGAAGGGGGTACTTC
CSARDPVALRRGYF
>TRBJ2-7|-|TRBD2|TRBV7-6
TGTGCCAGCAGCCCGGGGGGTAGCGGGACCTACGAGCAGTACTTC
CASSPGGSGTYEQYF
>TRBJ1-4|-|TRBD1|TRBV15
TGTGCCACCAGCAGACCGGGACAGGAAAAACTGTTTTTT
CATSRPGQEKLFF
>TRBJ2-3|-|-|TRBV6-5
TGTGCCAGCAGCCAACCCAGGGGGGGCACAGATACGCAGTATTTT
CASSQPRGGTDTQYF
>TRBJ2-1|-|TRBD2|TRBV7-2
TGTGCCAGCAGCTTAGCCTCCGGACTAGCGGGAGGGGTTGAGCAGTTCTTC
CASSLASGLAGGVEQFF
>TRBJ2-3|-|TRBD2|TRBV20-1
TGCAGTGCTAGAGATGATAGACTAGCGGGGTACACAGATACGCAGTATTTT
CSARDDRLAGYTDTQYF
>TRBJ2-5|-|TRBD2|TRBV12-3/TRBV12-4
TGTGCCAGCAGTTATGGCGGGAGCAACTACAATGAGCAGTACTTC
CASSYGGSNYNEQYF
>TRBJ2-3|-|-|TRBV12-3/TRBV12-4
TGTGCCGGCAGATTCTCCCCAGATACGCAGTATTTT
CAGRFSPDTQYF
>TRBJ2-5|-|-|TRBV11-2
TGTGCCAGCAGCTTACTTCCGGAGTCCCAGTACTTC
CASSLLPESQYF
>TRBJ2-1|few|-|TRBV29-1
TGCAGCGTTTTAAGGACTGATGAGCAGTTCTTC
CSVLRTDEQFF
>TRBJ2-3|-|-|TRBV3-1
TGTGCCAGCAGCCAAGATACCGCCGGCACAGATACGCAGTATTTT
CASSQDTAGTDTQYF
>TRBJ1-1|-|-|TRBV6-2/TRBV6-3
TGTGCCAGCAGCGCGCTCCAGATGAACACTGAAGCTTTCTTT
CASSALQMNTEAFF
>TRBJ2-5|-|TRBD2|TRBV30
TGTGCCTGGGCCACGACTAGCGGAGAGACCCAGTACTTC
CAWATTSGETQYF
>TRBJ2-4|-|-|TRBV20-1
TGCAGTGCTCTTCAGTTAGCCAAAAACATTCAGTACTTC
CSALQLAKNIQYF
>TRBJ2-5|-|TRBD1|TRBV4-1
TGCGCCAGCAGCCAAGATGGGACAGGGGGCCAAGAGACCCAGTACTTC
CASSQDGTGGQETQYF
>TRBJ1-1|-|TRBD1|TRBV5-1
TGCGCCAGCAGCATCAGACAGGGTTTGAACACCGAAGCTTTCTTT
CASSIRQGLNTEAFF
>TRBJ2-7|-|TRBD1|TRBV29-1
TGCAGCGTTGAGGGGCCTGAGAGGGGGCAAATTCGGCAGTACTTC
CSVEGPERGQIRQYF
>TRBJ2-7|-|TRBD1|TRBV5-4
TGTGCCAGCAGCTTGGACAGGGGGAAGGTTTACGAGCAGTACTTC
CASSLDRGKVYEQYF
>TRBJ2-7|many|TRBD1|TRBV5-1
TGCGCCAGCAGCTTGGACAGGGGTCCATCCTACGAGCAGTACTTC
CASSLDRGPSYEQYF
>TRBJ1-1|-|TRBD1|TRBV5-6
TGTGCCAGCAGCCCCCTCGGGACAGAGATGAACACTGAAGCTTTCTTT
CASSPLGTEMNTEAFF
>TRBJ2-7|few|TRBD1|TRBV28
TGTGCCAGCAGTTTCCCCCCGACAGGGTCCTACGAGCAGTACTTC
CASSFPPTGSYEQYF
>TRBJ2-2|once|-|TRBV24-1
TGTGCCACCAGTGATTTAGGTAGAAACACCGGGGAGCTGTTTTTT
CATSDLGRNTGELFF
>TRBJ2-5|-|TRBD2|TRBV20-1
TGCAGTGCTAGAGGGGAACTAGCGGGGACCAATGAGCAGTACTTC
CSARGELAGTNEQYF
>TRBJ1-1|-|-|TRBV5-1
TGCGCCAGCAGCTTGGAGGCAGGGTGGTACACTGAAGCTTTCTTT
CASSLEAGWYTEAFF
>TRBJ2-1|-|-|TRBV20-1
TGCAGTGCTAGGGCAGTAGTCAATGAGCAGTTCTTC
CSARAVVNEQFF
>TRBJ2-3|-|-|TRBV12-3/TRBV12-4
TGTGCCAGCAGCGTAGGTGACTTACCCACAGATACGCAGTATTTT
CASSVGDLPTDTQYF
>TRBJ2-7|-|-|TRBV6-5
TGTGCCAGCAGTTACTCATTTCCGGTACATCCAAACTACGAGCAGTACTTC
CASSYSFPVHPNYEQYF
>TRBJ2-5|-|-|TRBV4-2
TGTGCCAGCAGCCCCTCCTCACTTGATCTCTCCTACAATGAGCAGTACTTC
CASSPSSLDLSYNEQYF
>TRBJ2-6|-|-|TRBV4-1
TGCGCCAGCAGCCAGAGAGGACAGCCCTCTGGGGCCAACGTCCTGACTTTC
CASSQRGQPSGANVLTF
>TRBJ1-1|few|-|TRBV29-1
TGCAGCGTTATCTACATGAACACTGAAGCTTTCTTT
CSVIYMNTEAFF
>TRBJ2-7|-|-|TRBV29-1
TGCAGCTATATCGGACTTATCGCCAATGAGCAGTACTTC
CSYIGLIANEQYF
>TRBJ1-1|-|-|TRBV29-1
TGCAGCGTTGAAGAAGTGGGCCAGAAAGCTTTCTTT
CSVEEVGQKAFF
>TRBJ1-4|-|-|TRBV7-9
TGTGCCAGCAGCTTAGCCCAAGGGCTTAATGAAAAACTGTTTTTT
CASSLAQGLNEKLFF